The 5 T cell receptor beta chains below come from one sample, sequenced in a study of T cell responses to AZD1222 COVID-19 vaccine. Only in-frame clones appear in the TCRdb table, and some are missing; sequencing was by immunoSEQ multiplex PCR. The sample lists roughly 120,000 clones, about 86% occurring once. The input for sequencing was peripheral blood, taken on day 0 of AZD1222 vaccination. These receptors came from an adult in good health.

This clone was found once. The V and J genes are TRBV9 and TRBJ2-3; a weak D match, TRBD1 (5 bases). From germline, CDR1 is SGDLS and CDR2 YYNGEE. V was clipped by 4 bases and J by 5 bases, with 5 bases between them. This CDR3 has 11 amino acids. Here the CDR3 DNA reads TGTGCCAGCAGCAGGGGAGATACGCAGTATTTT. It encodes CASSRGDTQYF.

This sequence joins TRBV30 and TRBJ2-7, with D unclear. There are 16 residues in the CDR3. The V gene's germline CDR1 is GTSNPN and CDR2 SVGIG (reference sequence). Trimming removed 5 bases from V and 5 bases from J, with 25 bases in between. The CDR3 DNA sequence: TGTGCCTGGGGTCCGGCACCACAAGGTATGATCCACGAGCAGTACTTC. It specifies CAWGPAPQGMIHEQYF.

This chain uses TRBV11-2 with TRBJ2-3, with D possibly TRBD2 on 5 matching bases. CDR3 length equals 14 residues. V was pared by 0 bases and J by 11 bases, with 15 bases between. Germline-derived CDR1 and CDR2 are SGHAT and FQNNGV. The CDR3 nucleotides read TGTGCCAGCAGCTTAGATAACGGGGTCGGCGGGCAGTATTTT. Translated: CASSLDNGVGGQYF.

The J gene is TRBJ2-7, the V gene TRBV27, with D possibly TRBD2 on 5 matching bases. The CDR3 covers 16 residues. Trimming removed 2 bases at V and 4 bases at J, with 18 bases between. Germline V CDR1 and CDR2: MNHEY, SMNVEV (reference sequence). The CDR3 nucleotides read TGTGCCAGCAGTTTAAGCACGGCGGAACGAGGGTACGAGCAGTACTTC. Translated, it gives CASSLSTAERGYEQYF.

The chain uses TRBV12-3 or TRBV12-4 and TRBJ1-1; D gene uncertain. Trimming pared 5 bases from V and 4 bases from J, leaving 11 bases between. This CDR3 spans 13 amino acids. The CDR3 DNA reads as TGTGCCAGCAGTCCAGGACTTTTCACTGAAGCTTTCTTT. Its translation: CASSPGLFTEAFF.